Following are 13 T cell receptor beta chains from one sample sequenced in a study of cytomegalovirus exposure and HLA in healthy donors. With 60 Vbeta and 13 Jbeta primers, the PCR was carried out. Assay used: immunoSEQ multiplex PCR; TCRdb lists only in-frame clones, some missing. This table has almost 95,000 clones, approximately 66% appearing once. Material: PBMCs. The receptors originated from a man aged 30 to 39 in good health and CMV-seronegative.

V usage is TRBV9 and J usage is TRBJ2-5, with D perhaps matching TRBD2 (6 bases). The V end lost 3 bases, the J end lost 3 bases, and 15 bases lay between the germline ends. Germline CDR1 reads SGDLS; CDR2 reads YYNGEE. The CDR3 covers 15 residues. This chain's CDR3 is CASSGTGLREETQYF. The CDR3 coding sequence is TGTGCCAGCAGCGGGACGGGACTGCGAGAAGAGACCCAGTACTTC.

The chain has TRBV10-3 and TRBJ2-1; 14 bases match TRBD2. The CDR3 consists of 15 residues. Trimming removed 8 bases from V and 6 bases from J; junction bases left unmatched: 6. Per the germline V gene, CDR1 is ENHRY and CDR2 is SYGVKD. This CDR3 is CAIGTSGSRVNEQFF. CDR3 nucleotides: TGTGCCATCGGGACTAGCGGGAGTAGGGTCAATGAGCAGTTCTTC.

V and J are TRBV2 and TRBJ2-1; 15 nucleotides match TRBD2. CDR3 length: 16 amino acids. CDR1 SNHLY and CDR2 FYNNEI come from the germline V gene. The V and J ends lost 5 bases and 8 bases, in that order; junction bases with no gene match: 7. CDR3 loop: CASSPRTSGRAHEQFF. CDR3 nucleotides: TGTGCCAGCAGTCCGCGGACTAGCGGGAGGGCCCATGAGCAGTTCTTC.

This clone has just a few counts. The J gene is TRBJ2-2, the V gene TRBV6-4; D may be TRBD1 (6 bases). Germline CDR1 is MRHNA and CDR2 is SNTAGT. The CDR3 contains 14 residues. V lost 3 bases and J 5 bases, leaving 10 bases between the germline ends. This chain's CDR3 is CASSEQGGTGELFF. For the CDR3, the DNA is TGTGCCAGCAGTGAACAGGGCGGTACCGGGGAGCTGTTTTTT.

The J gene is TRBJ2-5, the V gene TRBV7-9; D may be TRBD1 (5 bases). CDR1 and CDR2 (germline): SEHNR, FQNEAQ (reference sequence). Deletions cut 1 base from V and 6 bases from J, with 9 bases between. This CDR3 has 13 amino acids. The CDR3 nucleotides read TGTGCCAGCAGCTTAGTTCAGGGCCAGACCCAGTACTTC. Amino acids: CASSLVQGQTQYF.

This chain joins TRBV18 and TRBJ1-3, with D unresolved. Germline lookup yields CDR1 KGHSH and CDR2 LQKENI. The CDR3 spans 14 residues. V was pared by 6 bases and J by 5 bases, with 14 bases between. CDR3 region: CASSESNIRNTIYF. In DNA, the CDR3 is TGTGCCAGCTCGGAGTCTAATATTAGAAACACCATATATTTT.

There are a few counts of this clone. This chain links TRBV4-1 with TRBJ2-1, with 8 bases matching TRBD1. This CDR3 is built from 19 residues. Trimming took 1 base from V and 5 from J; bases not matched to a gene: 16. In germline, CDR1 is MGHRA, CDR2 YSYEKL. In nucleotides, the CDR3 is TGCGCCAGCAGCCAAGTCTTAGAACGAATGACAGGGGTTAACAATGAGCAGTTCTTC. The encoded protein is CASSQVLERMTGVNNEQFF.

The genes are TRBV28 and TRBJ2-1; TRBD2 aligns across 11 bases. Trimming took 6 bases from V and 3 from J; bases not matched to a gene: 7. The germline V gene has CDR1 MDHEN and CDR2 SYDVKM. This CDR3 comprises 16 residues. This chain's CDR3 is CASSPDTSGSYNEQFF. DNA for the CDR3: TGTGCCAGCAGCCCTGATACTAGCGGGAGCTACAATGAGCAGTTCTTC.

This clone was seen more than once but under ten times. CDR3: CASSLAREFSYEQYF. CDR3 nucleotides: TGTGCCAGCAGTTTAGCCCGGGAATTCTCCTACGAGCAGTACTTC. V gene TRBV27 combines with J gene TRBJ2-7, with D possibly matching TRBD2 (5 bases). CDR1 and CDR2 from the germline V gene are MNHEY and SMNVEV (reference sequence). This CDR3 is 15 amino acids long. Trimming took 2 bases from V and 0 from J, leaving 11 bases between them.

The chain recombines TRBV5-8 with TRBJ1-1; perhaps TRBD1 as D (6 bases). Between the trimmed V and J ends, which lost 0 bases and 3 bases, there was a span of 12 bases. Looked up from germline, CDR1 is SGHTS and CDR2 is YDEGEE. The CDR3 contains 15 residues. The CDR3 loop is CASSLGTAGDTEAFF. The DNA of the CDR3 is TGTGCCAGCAGCTTGGGAACGGCAGGGGACACTGAAGCTTTCTTT.

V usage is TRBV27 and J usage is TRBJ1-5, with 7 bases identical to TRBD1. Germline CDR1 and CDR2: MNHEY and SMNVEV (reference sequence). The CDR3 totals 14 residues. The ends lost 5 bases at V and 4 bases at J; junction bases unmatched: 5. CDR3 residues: CASSPVTGNQPQHF. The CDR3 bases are TGTGCCAGCAGTCCCGTGACAGGGAATCAGCCCCAGCATTTT.

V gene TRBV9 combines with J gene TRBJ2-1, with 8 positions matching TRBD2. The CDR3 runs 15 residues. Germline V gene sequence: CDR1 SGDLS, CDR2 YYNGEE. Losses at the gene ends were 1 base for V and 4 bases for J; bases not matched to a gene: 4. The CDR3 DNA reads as TGTGCCAGCAGCGTAAGTAGCGGGGTGTACAATGAGCAGTTCTTC. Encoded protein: CASSVSSGVYNEQFF.

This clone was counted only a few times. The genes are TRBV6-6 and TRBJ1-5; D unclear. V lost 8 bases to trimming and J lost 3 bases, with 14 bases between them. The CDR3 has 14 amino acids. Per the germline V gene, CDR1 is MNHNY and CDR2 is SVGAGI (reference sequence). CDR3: CASRPFSVNQPQHF. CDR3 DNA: TGTGCCAGCCGCCCATTTTCGGTCAATCAGCCCCAGCATTTT.